Below are 30 T cell receptor beta chains sequenced from a single sample in a study of blood T cell repertoires in COVID-19. Measured with immunoSEQ multiplex PCR; TCRdb has only the in-frame clones, and not every one. The sample includes roughly 200,000 clones, around 86% of them seen just once. Material: PBMCs or T cells enriched from blood (not recorded which). Every receptor here comes from a young man in a cohort exposed to, infected with or recovered from COVID-19 (not recorded which).

This clone was picked up a small number of times. Without the conserved terminal phenylalanine or tryptophan, this CDR3 likely stems from a read error. The limits of the CDR3 on the DNA are not certain, so only TCRdb's listed CDR3 is given. The genes are TRBV9 and TRBJ2-7; TRBD2 was called by the table and not checked on the DNA. The CDR3 length is 9 residues, termini included. Germline CDR1 SGDLS, CDR2 YYNGEE. CDR3 sequence: CAPGEGRRI.

This chain uses TRBV27 with TRBJ1-2, with TRBD1 as a possible D gene (5 bases). CDR1 MNHEY and CDR2 SMNVEV come from the germline V gene (reference sequence). The CDR3 loop spans 16 amino acids. The ends were cut back, 2 bases at V and 3 bases at J, with 16 bases in the middle. CDR3: CASSLIPRQGDYGYTF. As DNA, the CDR3 is TGTGCCAGCAGTTTAATTCCGAGGCAGGGCGACTATGGCTACACCTTC.

V and J are TRBV19 and TRBJ1-1; D ambiguous. CDR3 length equals 16 residues. V was cut by 4 bases and J by 6 bases, with 21 bases left in between. Germline assignment: CDR1 LNHDA and CDR2 SQIVND (reference sequence). The CDR3, as DNA: TGTGCCAGTAGTACAACGCTAACAAGGAGTCTCGCTGAAGCTTTCTTT. This encodes CASSTTLTRSLAEAFF.

The rearrangement joins TRBV5-1 to TRBJ2-7; D perhaps matches TRBD1 (6 bases). From germline, CDR1 is SGHRS and CDR2 YFSETQ. V was trimmed by 3 bases and J by 2 bases, leaving 12 bases between them. This CDR3 is 14 amino acids long. In DNA form, the CDR3 reads TGCGCCAGCAGCTCCAGGGGCTCGACCTACGAGCAGTACTTC. Translated: CASSSRGSTYEQYF.

This clone was seen a few times. V is TRBV4-1 and J is TRBJ2-7; 10 nucleotides line up with TRBD2. With V trimmed by 0 bases and J by 0 bases, 11 bases remained unmatched. Germline V gives CDR1 MGHRA, CDR2 YSYEKL. This CDR3 has 19 amino acids. The CDR3 protein is CASSQESGRASFYSYEQYF. The DNA of the CDR3 is TGCGCCAGCAGCCAAGAGAGCGGGAGGGCCTCATTCTACTCCTACGAGCAGTACTTC.

The rearrangement joins TRBV19 to TRBJ1-6, with D possibly TRBD1 on 5 matching bases. This CDR3 comprises 16 residues. Germline V gene lookup returns CDR1 LNHDA and CDR2 SQIVND (reference sequence). V shed 4 bases and J shed 5 bases, with 15 bases lying between them. The DNA of the CDR3 is TGTGCCAGTAGTACCCGGCCACGCAGGGATAATTCACCCCTCCACTTT. Protein: CASSTRPRRDNSPLHF.

This clone appeared a single time. V usage is TRBV28 and J usage is TRBJ2-1; TRBD2 matches 8 bases. Germline V lookup: CDR1 MDHEN, CDR2 SYDVKM. The CDR3 consists of 16 residues. Trimming removed 3 bases from V and 6 bases from J; junction bases left unmatched: 10. CDR3 loop: CASSFQRESNPNEQFF. CDR3 nucleotide sequence: TGTGCCAGCAGTTTTCAGCGGGAGAGTAACCCCAATGAGCAGTTCTTC.

This chain joins TRBV18 and TRBJ2-7; 8 nucleotides agree with TRBD2. V lost 6 bases to trimming and J lost 0 bases; unmatched junction nucleotides: 16. This CDR3 contains 18 residues. The germline gives CDR1 KGHSH, CDR2 LQKENI. The CDR3 here is CASSPYASGSGSSYEQYF. The CDR3 bases are TGTGCCAGCTCCCCTTACGCTAGCGGGTCCGGTAGCTCCTACGAGCAGTACTTC.

The chain recombines TRBV27 with TRBJ1-1, with D tentatively TRBD1 (6 bases). Germline CDR1 reads MNHEY; CDR2 reads SMNVEV (reference sequence). Trimming took 1 base from V and 7 from J, leaving 13 bases between them. This CDR3 region has 14 residues. The CDR3 sequence: CASSLYWGGGEAFF. The CDR3 DNA sequence: TGTGCCAGCAGTTTATACTGGGGAGGGGGTGAAGCTTTCTTT.

The V call is TRBV29-1, the J call TRBJ2-1, with 7 nucleotides matching TRBD2. CDR1 and CDR2 from the germline V gene are SQVTM and ANQGSEA. V was clipped by 1 base and J by 0 bases; unmatched bases: 9. This CDR3 comprises 17 residues. The CDR3 DNA follows: TGCAGCGTTGAAGGTCTAGCGGCAACTAGCTCCTACAATGAGCAGTTCTTC. Its translation: CSVEGLAATSSYNEQFF.

The rearrangement joins TRBV28 to TRBJ1-5, with D perhaps matching TRBD1 (6 bases). Germline CDR1 and CDR2: MDHEN and SYDVKM. The CDR3 runs to 12 residues. V was trimmed by 11 bases and J by 2 bases, leaving 10 bases between them. CDR3: CAGGRGNQPQHF. Written as DNA, the CDR3 is TGTGCCGGGGGCCGGGGCAATCAGCCCCAGCATTTT.

This rearrangement joins TRBV7-2 to TRBJ2-1; tentatively, D is TRBD2 (5 bases). Between the trimmed V and J ends, which lost 5 bases and 7 bases, there was a span of 18 bases. This CDR3 spans 15 amino acids. Germline-derived CDR1 and CDR2 are SGHTA and FQGNSA. CDR3 nucleotide sequence: TGTGCCAGCAGCCCCTTCGGGAACTCGAGGAATGAGCAGTTCTTC. This translates into CASSPFGNSRNEQFF.

V and J are TRBV28 and TRBJ1-5, with a tentative D call TRBD1 (5 bases). The CDR3 loop spans 15 amino acids. The V and J ends lost 1 base and 6 bases respectively, with 13 bases between them. The germline CDR1 and CDR2 sequences are MDHEN and SYDVKM. The chain's CDR3 is CASSLLVTGFQPQHF. As DNA, the CDR3 is TGTGCCAGCAGTTTATTAGTTACAGGATTTCAGCCCCAGCATTTT. Using reference TRBV28 and TRBJ1-5 for the parts outside the CDR3, the full variable domain is DVKVTQSSRYLVKRTGEKVFLECVQDMDHENMFWYRQDPGLGLRLIYFSYDVKMKEKGDIPEGYSVSREKKERFSLILESASTNQTSMYLCASSLLVTGFQPQHFGDGTRLSIL.

The CDR3 region is CASSPGGSQETQYF. CDR3 sequence (DNA): TGTGCCAGCAGCCCAGGGGGCTCCCAAGAGACCCAGTACTTC. The chain recombines TRBV9 with TRBJ2-5; 8 nucleotides align to TRBD1. The CDR3 extends over 14 amino acids. V trimming: 4 bases; J trimming: 1 base; junction bases outside the gene matches: 3. Germline V lookup: CDR1 SGDLS, CDR2 YYNGEE.

There are a few counts of this clone. The sample carries other DNA sequences with the same CDR3. The gene calls are TRBV29-1 and TRBJ1-5; 7 bases map to TRBD1. With V trimmed by 4 bases and J by 1 base, 1 base remained unmatched. The CDR3 contains 13 residues. Germline V gene data show CDR1 as SQVTM and CDR2 as ANQGSEA. The CDR3 bases are TGCAGCGTTGGACAGGGAAGCAATCAGCCCCAGCATTTT. It specifies CSVGQGSNQPQHF.

The chain recombines TRBV28 with TRBJ1-1; unclear D gene. The CDR3 has 15 amino acids. The V end lost 6 bases, the J end lost 2 bases, and 16 bases lay between the germline ends. CDR1 is MDHEN, CDR2 SYDVKM, per germline. The CDR3 DNA reads TGTGCCAGCAGGGAAACTCTACAGAGAAACACTGAAGCTTTCTTT. Amino acids: CASRETLQRNTEAFF.

This clone was seen a single time. The chain joins TRBV23-1 to TRBJ1-3; TRBD1 agrees at 7 bases. TRBV23-1 is noted as an ORF with a role that remains uncertain. CDR3 length equals 16 residues. With 1 base clipped from V and 4 bases from J, the junction kept 7 bases outside the gene matches. In nucleotides, the CDR3 is TGCGCCAGCAGTCAATTTTGCGGGACAGTCGGAAACACCATATATTTT. Protein product: CASSQFCGTVGNTIYF.

This chain connects TRBV5-1 to TRBJ2-3; D remains unclear. The germline V and J ends were trimmed by 3 bases and 6 bases, with 8 bases remaining between them. The CDR3 loop spans 12 amino acids. Germline CDR1 and CDR2: SGHRS and YFSETQ. The CDR3 DNA sequence: TGCGCCAGCAGCTCGTCCGGGGATACGCAGTATTTT. Translation: CASSSSGDTQYF.

This clone has just one count. The chain couples TRBV19 to TRBJ2-2; 12 nucleotides agree with TRBD1. V lost 4 bases, J lost 7 bases, and 7 bases stayed unmatched. The germline V gene has CDR1 LNHDA and CDR2 SQIVND (reference sequence). The CDR3 contains 16 residues. The CDR3 loop reads CASSSRDRGRGGELFF. CDR3 nucleotides: TGTGCCAGTAGTAGCCGGGACAGGGGGCGCGGCGGGGAGCTGTTTTTT.

This clone was counted a few times. The chain joins TRBV6-5 to TRBJ2-2; 10 positions match TRBD1. This CDR3 spans 14 amino acids. J lost 5 bases, V lost 8 bases, and 5 bases had no gene match. Looked up from germline, CDR1 is MNHEY and CDR2 is SVGAGI. The CDR3 nucleotides are TGTGCCAGCCGGGGGACAGGGGTGACCGGGGAGCTGTTTTTT. Translating it yields CASRGTGVTGELFF.

This chain connects TRBV28 to TRBJ2-7; tentative D call: TRBD2 (6 bases). The CDR3 extends over 17 amino acids. Trimming stripped 5 bases from V and 2 bases from J, with 22 bases between. Germline CDR1 is MDHEN and CDR2 is SYDVKM. CDR3 sequence reads: CASSALGDWDPPYEQYF. Written as DNA, the CDR3 is TGTGCCAGCAGTGCCCTGGGGGACTGGGACCCACCCTACGAGCAGTACTTC.

The J gene is TRBJ2-7, the V gene TRBV6-5; D is uncertain. The ends were cut back, 4 bases at V and 0 bases at J, with 10 bases in the middle. Germline lookup yields CDR1 MNHEY and CDR2 SVGAGI. The CDR3 has 14 amino acids. CDR3 region: CASSSLATSYEQYF. The CDR3 region has the DNA TGTGCCAGCAGTTCATTGGCAACCTCCTACGAGCAGTACTTC.

This rearrangement joins TRBV19 to TRBJ1-1, with no clear D. The V end was cut by 6 bases, the J end by 1 base, with 9 bases between. This CDR3 comprises 13 residues. From germline, CDR1 is LNHDA and CDR2 SQIVND (reference sequence). CDR3 in amino acids: CASSRRGNTEAFF. CDR3 in DNA: TGTGCCAGTAGCAGAAGAGGGAACACTGAAGCTTTCTTT. Drawing the rest from reference TRBV19 and TRBJ1-1, the complete variable domain is DGGITQSPKYLFRKEGQNVTLSCEQNLNHDAMYWYRQDPGQGLRLIYYSQIVNDFQKGDIAEGYSVSREKKESFPLTVTSAQKNPTAFYLCASSRRGNTEAFFGQGTRLTVV.

The rearrangement uses TRBV7-9 and TRBJ2-3, with a possible D match to TRBD1 (6 bases). V was clipped by 7 bases and J by 2 bases, with 19 bases between them. This CDR3 has 16 amino acids. Germline CDR1 reads SEHNR; CDR2 reads FQNEAQ (reference sequence). The CDR3 nucleotides read TGTGCCAGCAATGCCCCAGGACAGTTTAACACAGATACGCAGTATTTT. Translation: CASNAPGQFNTDTQYF.

The chain recombines TRBV19 with TRBJ2-3; 9 bases are shared with TRBD2. J lost 5 bases, V lost 6 bases, and 6 bases had no gene match. The V gene's germline CDR1 is LNHDA and CDR2 SQIVND (reference sequence). This CDR3 contains 14 residues. The CDR3 loop reads CASRWSGRQDTQYF. In DNA form, the CDR3 reads TGTGCCAGTAGATGGAGCGGGAGGCAAGATACGCAGTATTTT.

The gene calls are TRBV28 and TRBJ2-7, with D possibly TRBD1 on 5 matching bases. Trimming removed 3 bases from V and 2 bases from J, with 8 bases in between. The CDR3 contains 13 residues. From germline, CDR1 is MDHEN and CDR2 SYDVKM. In nucleotides, the CDR3 is TGTGCCAGCAGTTTGACAGTGACCTACGAGCAGTACTTC. Protein sequence: CASSLTVTYEQYF.

This clone was seen once. The V call is TRBV20-1, the J call TRBJ1-5; maybe TRBD1 (5 bases). This CDR3 is 15 amino acids long. Germline CDR1 DFQATT, CDR2 SNEGSKA (reference sequence). V was trimmed by 3 bases and J by 2 bases, leaving 14 bases between them. CDR3 coding DNA: TGCAGTGCTAGTCAGGGCGGACCAGGCAATCAGCCCCAGCATTTT. Its protein is CSASQGGPGNQPQHF.

This clone was counted only a few times. The chain employs TRBV2 and TRBJ1-3, with D possibly TRBD1 on 6 matching bases. Trimming took off 4 bases at V and 0 bases at J, with 13 bases between the two ends. This CDR3 comprises 16 residues. Germline CDR1 reads SNHLY; CDR2 reads FYNNEI. The DNA for the CDR3 is TGTGCCAGCAGTGGACCAGGGGCCGCCTCTGGAAACACCATATATTTT. The encoded protein is CASSGPGAASGNTIYF. Variable domain in full (rest from reference TRBV2 and TRBJ1-3): EPEVTQTPSHQVTQMGQEVILRCVPISNHLYFYWYRQILGQKVEFLVSFYNNEISEKSEIFDDQFSVERPDGSNFTLKIRSTKLEDSAMYFCASSGPGAASGNTIYFGEGSWLTVV.

Here the CDR3 DNA reads TGTGCCACCAGCAGAGATCCGACTAAAGAGACCCAGTACTTC. It yields the protein CATSRDPTKETQYF. This chain links TRBV15 with TRBJ2-5; tentative D call: TRBD2 (5 bases). CDR1 and CDR2 from the germline V gene are LNHNV and YYDKDF (reference sequence). V was shortened by 0 bases and J by 3 bases, with 8 bases between the two germline ends. CDR3 length: 14 amino acids. Combining the CDR3 with reference TRBV15 and TRBJ2-5 gives the whole variable domain DAMVIQNPRYQVTQFGKPVTLSCSQTLNHNVMYWYQQKSSQAPKLLFHYYDKDFNNEADTPDNFQSRRPNTSFCFLDIRSPGLGDTAMYLCATSRDPTKETQYFGPGTRLLVL.

The genes are TRBV6-5 and TRBJ2-5; D possibly corresponds to TRBD2 (5 bases). V was cut by 9 bases and J by 0 bases, with 14 bases left in between. Germline assignment: CDR1 MNHEY and CDR2 SVGAGI. This CDR3 has 14 amino acids. CDR3 sequence: CASNTPGYQETQYF. The DNA for the CDR3 is TGTGCCAGTAATACTCCGGGATACCAAGAGACCCAGTACTTC.